This T cell receptor beta chain was captured by sequencing in a study of cytomegalovirus exposure and HLA in healthy donors (dated by TCRdb to about 2017). About the full investigation: An earlier analysis of more than 550 of the donors reported roughly 300 Gb of sequence data and 117 million unique TCR beta sequences obtained from around 190 million T cells. Approximately 310 gigabases of sequencing data and tens of millions of unique TCR sequences were included in an early release covering about 700 HLA-typed donors. Of the roughly 400 genotyped donors, 81% fell in the genetic ancestry cluster associated with self-reported Caucasian donors. The study was designed to test whether signatures of past pathogen exposure could be identified by cataloging public T cell receptors. The study profiled the T cell repertoires of 500 to 800 subjects by immunosequencing and related them to cytomegalovirus serostatus. Besides the first cohort of 550 to 750 subjects, a separate validation cohort made up of 120 different subjects was used. The study combined high-throughput TCR immunosequencing, statistical association of individual TCRs with disease status, and machine learning to predict cytomegalovirus infection status. To study patterns of TCR occurrence, a later analysis re-analyzed previously published TCR beta repertoires from 666 donors and added high-resolution HLA genotyping. The later analysis used no new phenotypic data to find candidate immune exposures, relying instead on TCR beta sequences and their occurrence across donors. An earlier analysis of around 540 of the donors applied high-throughput TCR beta sequencing to assess whether each TCR beta V gene segment acted as functional or pseudogenic. Donor age, sex, ethnicity and CMV serostatus were collected together with the repertoire data. In a later genetic analysis, genome-wide SNP genotypes for about 55% of the roughly 670 donors were used, and that subset was treated as a discovery cohort. All discovery cohort repertoires had been generated on a single sequencing platform. Class I and class II HLA loci were covered by the typing at four-digit resolution. The number of typed donors differed by locus: roughly 620-630 for A, B, C, DRB1 and DQB1; roughly 510 for DQA1; 606 for DPA1; and roughly 490 for DPB1. Because of strong linkage in the cohort, four or five DR-DQ haplotypes were treated as single units for association and clustering. Across roughly 420 genotyped donors of the cohort, an average of roughly 250,000 unique TCR beta nucleotide sequences per donor were sequenced, and roughly 20% of those sequences were non-productive. Broader findings and caveats from the paper: A further reported finding was that TCR beta sequences accurately predicted the HLA-A and HLA-B alleles for most subjects in the first cohort. Presence/absence analyses assumed roughly uniform sequencing depth across donors, an assumption that may not hold. A later analysis found that TCR association rates varied across HLA loci, with DRB1 alleles showing the most associated TCRs and HLA-C alleles the fewest. A later analysis reported that several top co-occurrence clusters appeared linked to parvovirus B19, influenza, CMV and Epstein-Barr virus. In both the original and validation cohorts, the classifier was reported to diagnose cytomegalovirus status with high specificity and sensitivity. The authors suggested that the approach could potentially be extended to other disease states and immunological phenotypes. Most TCR sequences were observed very rarely across donors, whereas some public TCRs were present in many individuals. In a later analysis, HLA-associated TCR beta chains showed more clonal expansion and lower generation probabilities than non-associated chains that were equally common. Linkage disequilibrium might explain the correlated functional status among segregating V segments, but an unknown experimental factor could not be ruled out. Because HLA typing was missing for some donors at each locus, association tests included only the typed subset. In a later analysis, around 17,000 TCR beta sequences were associated with specific HLA alleles at a false discovery rate of 0.05. In the study, approximately 160 TCR beta chains were listed as associated with cytomegalovirus. According to a later analysis, most CMV-associated TCR beta chains appeared to be HLA-restricted, and the HLA associations seemed to be driven largely by CMV exposure. This cohort had only TCR beta chains sequenced, and the lack of alpha or paired-chain data limited which features could be detected. When HLA alleles, especially DR and DQ, strongly co-occurred, TCR associations were difficult to assign to individual alleles. In a later genetic analysis, a missense DCLRE1C variant was associated with V-gene and J-gene trimming of TCR beta chains, and the association was replicated in an independent cohort. For the cohort, immune exposure information was limited to CMV serostatus. An earlier analysis of approximately 600 of the donors showed that most TCR beta V segments appeared in productive rearrangements either about 87% or about 30% of the time, which broadly matched IMGT annotations. About 15 rarely observed V segments, including chromosome 9 orphons, were excluded from the earlier analysis of about 610 of the donors because counts were too low. According to a later genetic analysis, donors in an Asian-associated ancestry cluster had fewer N-insertions in productive TCRs than the roughly 670-donor mean. The sequencing pipeline was judged likely to have produced a cluster of highly shared sequence variants as a technical artifact. A few of the identified cytomegalovirus-associated TCR beta chains were confirmed in vitro to be specific for cytomegalovirus antigens.

A note on this clone: Its specific antigen is unknown. Base qualities are not recorded, but no much larger clone differs from it by a single base.

The cohort was made up of 666 healthy bone marrow donors. At the time of sampling, every cohort member was nominally healthy, though immune exposures that went unrecorded were likely present. The donor tested CMV seronegative, placing the donor among the approximately 360 seronegative members of the cohort. A peripheral blood sample was provided by each donor, and peripheral blood mononuclear cells were used for TCR beta sequencing. Genomic DNA extraction from the blood cell samples was performed with the Qiagen DNeasy Blood Extraction Kit. Receptor libraries were prepared by the immunoSEQ multiplex PCR assay. For the multiplex PCR, a mixture combining 60 forward primers for TCR Vbeta segments and 13 reverse primers for TCR Jbeta segments was used. The CDR3 region of rearranged TCR beta genes was amplified from genomic DNA with a multiplex PCR assay. Amplified TCR beta libraries were sequenced as 87-base-pair reads on the Illumina HiSeq System. Per the source publication's procedure: In a later analysis, tens of millions of unique TCR beta chains were counted across the roughly 670 repertoires, and approximately 11 million of these chains were shared by at least two donors. To remove PCR and sequencing errors, raw reads were error-corrected and collapsed into unique sequences using a nearest-neighbor algorithm that merged closely related sequences. Alignment of CDR3 sequences to IMGT reference sequences was used to assign V, D and J gene segments. For a sequence to be retained, a match of at least six nucleotides to both a V gene segment and a J gene segment was required. A rearrangement was called productive if the CDR3 had no stop codons and remained in frame with V and J, and every other rearrangement was called non-productive. CDR3 was defined by IMGT convention, running from the second conserved V-encoded cysteine to the conserved J-encoded phenylalanine. In an earlier analysis of 550 to 650 of the donors, sequences lacking an unambiguous match to a single V gene segment were excluded. In an earlier analysis of more than 500 of the donors, a V segment was called functional when productive rearrangements were above 56.7%, and segregating when the standard deviation between donors exceeded 5%. A statistical classification framework was built for diagnosing cytomegalovirus status from the catalog of TCR beta chain sequences. In a later analysis, V and J genes were assigned by comparing TCR nucleotide sequences against IMGT/GENE-DB human TR gene sequences. Using the TCRdist pipeline, a later analysis assigned CDR3 sequences along with most-parsimonious VDJ recombination scenarios. In a later analysis, every TCR beta chain was defined by the combination of its CDR3 amino acid sequence and its V-gene family, and reads without a unique V-gene family were dropped. In a later analysis, 450 to 600 highly shared, low-generation-probability nucleotide sequences were removed to address suspected cross-contamination and a sequencing artifact. In a later analysis, a clonal expansion index for each public chain was calculated from normalized within-repertoire ranks of inferred template counts. Generation probabilities in a later analysis came from a VDJ recombination model fitted to out-of-frame rearrangements, and those results were checked against IGoR. Hypergeometric tests were used in a later analysis to score TCR-TCR, TCR-HLA and TCR-CMV co-occurrence, with a repertoire-size bias correction applied to the TCR pairs. False discovery rates were estimated in a later analysis by permuting HLA or CMV assignments 20 times. In a later analysis, co-occurring TCRs were grouped using DBSCAN, and TCRdist sequence similarity was added for clustering within HLA-allele-positive subsets. Repertoires with fewer than 30,000 or more than 120,000 public chains were left out of co-occurrence clustering, as were roughly five repertoires with anomalous nucleotide sharing. The clones in this table, taken by TCRdb from immuneACCESS, are in-frame only. Not every clone is retained; where verified, under half of the shortfall comes from an unresolved V gene, and the cause of the rest is unknown. That table is the source of V, J and clone size, and D and trimming were worked out from the DNA. The sample yields about 190,000 clones; 80% were counted once. 0.6% to 0.7% of the sample comes from the top ten.

This receptor was obtained from a boy between 5 and 17 years old in good health and CMV-seronegative. Input material: PBMCs.

The DNA sequence is TGTGCCAGCAGTGACCAGATCCGGGACACCCGCTCCTACGAGCAGTACTTC. This sequence encodes CASSDQIRDTRSYEQYF. Recombination linked TRBV6-4 to TRBJ2-7; possibly the D gene is TRBD1, per 6 matching bases. The CDR3 starts with the cysteine, ends with the phenylalanine, and has 17 residues. The only DNA kept is the CDR3, 51 bases in frame from the first base. V sheds 2 bases and J sheds 0 bases, leaving 17 bases between their ends. CDR1 and CDR2, looked up from the germline V gene, are MRHNA and SNTAGT.